This paragraph reports one T cell receptor (beta chain). Its antigen is undetermined. This specimen belongs to a study of T cell responses to AZD1222 COVID-19 vaccine. The V and J ends lost 8 bases and 2 bases respectively, with 10 bases between them. The germline gives CDR1 MNHGY, CDR2 SAAAGT. The CDR3 totals 13 residues. Clones were sequenced by immunoSEQ multiplex PCR, and TCRdb holds only the in-frame ones, with some missing. Of approximately 140,000 clones detected, roughly 92% appear once; the ten largest clones hold 4.5% to 6%. Study findings and constraints: Baseline testing showed seropositivity in only a handful of AZD1222 recipients. Close to half of spike-specific TCRs reportedly recognize unmutated variant regions. With dominance at 160-218 and 743-854, vaccine-associated CD4 TCRs spanned spike. Repertoire sampling happened only post peak T cell response.

The genes are TRBV6-8 and TRBJ1-5; weak D call: TRBD1 (5 bases). This receptor was obtained from an adult in good health. The source was peripheral blood, collected on day 0 of AZD1222 vaccination. For the CDR3, the DNA is TGTGCCAGCTGGCCCAGGGGCAATCAGCCCCAGCATTTT. This gives the protein CASWPRGNQPQHF.